The 10 T cell receptor beta chains listed next were all sequenced from one sample in a study of blood T cell repertoires in COVID-19. Assay used: immunoSEQ multiplex PCR; TCRdb lists only in-frame clones, some missing. The table records over 30,000 clones, 81% of them present only once. Sequenced sample: peripheral blood. The receptor source for this set is an elderly man with active or convalescent COVID-19.

This sequence joins TRBV7-2 and TRBJ1-5; D unclear. The CDR3 consists of 13 residues. Trimming took 7 bases from V and 5 from J, leaving 12 bases between them. CDR1 and CDR2 (germline): SGHTA, FQGNSA. The CDR3 loop is CASTPGGYQPQHF. The CDR3 DNA reads as TGTGCCAGCACCCCAGGAGGGTATCAGCCCCAGCATTTT.

The chain combines TRBV7-2 with TRBJ2-5, with 8 positions matching TRBD2. This CDR3 contains 17 residues. Germline V gene lookup returns CDR1 SGHTA and CDR2 FQGNSA. Trimming took 8 bases from V and 3 from J; bases not matched to a gene: 17. CDR3 in amino acids: CASSRISGGGPKETQYF. The CDR3 bases are TGTGCCAGCTCCCGGATCTCTGGCGGGGGGCCAAAAGAGACCCAGTACTTC.

The genes are TRBV21-1 and TRBJ2-7; the table names TRBD2, a call not compared with the DNA. TRBV21-1 corresponds to a pseudogene. The CDR3 totals 14 residues. CDR3 loop: CASTGCVTCYEQYF. CDR3 bases: TGTGCCAGCACCGGGTGTGTAACTTGCTACGAGCAGTACTTC.

The chain joins TRBV6-6 to TRBJ2-2; D is unclear. CDR3 size: 12 residues. The germline CDR1 and CDR2 sequences are MNHNY and SVGAGI (reference sequence). V was shortened by 7 bases and J by 7 bases, with 10 bases between the two germline ends. The CDR3 region has the DNA TGTGCCAGCAACGTACAGAACGGGGAGCTGTTTTTT. Translation gives CASNVQNGELFF.

The genes are TRBV5-1 and TRBJ2-7, with TRBD1 identical over 7 bases. The CDR3 extends over 13 amino acids. From germline, CDR1 is SGHRS and CDR2 YFSETQ. J gave up 2 bases and V 4 bases, and 3 bases lay outside the gene matches. The CDR3, as DNA: TGCGCCAGCAGCCGCGGACAGGCCTACGAGCAGTACTTC. Protein sequence: CASSRGQAYEQYF.

The chain carries TRBV7-9 and TRBJ2-7; 7 bases line up with TRBD1. Trimming at V came to 4 bases and at J to 2 bases, leaving 5 bases not matched to a gene. The CDR3 spans 14 residues. Germline lookup yields CDR1 SEHNR and CDR2 FQNEAQ (reference sequence). DNA for the CDR3: TGTGCCAGCAGCTCGACAGGGATTACCTACGAGCAGTACTTC. As protein: CASSSTGITYEQYF.

This clone was seen just once. The V and J genes are TRBV5-4 and TRBJ1-6, with 7 bases identical to TRBD1. The CDR3 has 15 amino acids. The germline V gene has CDR1 SGHNT and CDR2 YYREEE (reference sequence). J lost 14 bases, V lost 2 bases, and 13 bases had no gene match. The CDR3 DNA is TGTGCCAGCAGCTTTAATCCCAACTCACAGGGGACCCTCCACTTT. Translated: CASSFNPNSQGTLHF.

The chain has TRBV27 and TRBJ2-5, with TRBD1 identical over 8 bases. Germline loops: CDR1 MNHEY, CDR2 SMNVEV (reference sequence). The ends lost 8 bases at V and 4 bases at J; junction bases unmatched: 6. This CDR3 comprises 13 residues. CDR3 protein: CASRTGFAETQYF. The DNA of the CDR3 is TGTGCCAGCCGGACAGGGTTTGCAGAGACCCAGTACTTC.

The chain has TRBV3-1 (or the pseudogene TRBV3-2) and TRBJ1-5; D perhaps matches TRBD1 (5 bases). The V gene's germline CDR1 is LGHDT and CDR2 YNNKEL (reference sequence). The CDR3 length is 15 residues. V was pared by 1 base and J by 6 bases, with 13 bases between. Written as DNA, the CDR3 is TGTGCCAGCAGCCAAGGGTTAGGGGTGGGTCAGCCCCAGCATTTT. Its protein is CASSQGLGVGQPQHF.

The chain joins TRBV27 to TRBJ1-6, with a tentative D call TRBD1 (5 bases). V lost 6 bases and J 6 bases, leaving 15 bases between the germline ends. Germline assignment: CDR1 MNHEY and CDR2 SMNVEV (reference sequence). The CDR3 is made up of 15 amino acids. The CDR3 is CASSSQVLPNSPLHF. The CDR3 region has the DNA TGTGCCAGCAGCTCACAGGTCCTCCCTAATTCACCCCTCCACTTT.